The subject of this entry is one T cell receptor (beta chain). Its antigen is not known. Germline lookup yields CDR1 LGHNA and CDR2 YNFKEQ. V shed 4 bases and J shed 9 bases, with 19 bases lying between them. The CDR3 sequence is 15 residues long. Regulatory T cells were selected from positively selected CD4+ cells using anti-CD25 beads. T cell subsets were isolated with antibody-coated magnetic beads. This entry belongs to a study of relationships among human T cell subsets. Whole-study results and caveats: Clones with over 100 reads held over 60% of CD8+ cytotoxic sequences.

From mRNA, alpha and beta CDR3 regions were amplified using semiquantitative ARM-PCR. ARM-PCR used tagged nested gene-specific primers, then communal superprimers for exponential amplification. TCRdb reanalysed the multiplex PCR reads using MiXCR and keeps one entry per CDR3 protein. The sample records 13,000 to 15,000 distinct CDR3 sequences, 60% being singletons. The TCR sequence derives from a man in his forties in good health. Sample: Tregs sorted from blood. This sequence joins TRBV4-2 and TRBJ2-1; D may be TRBD2 (6 bases). CDR3 DNA: TGTGCCAGCAGCCTAGATTTTGGAGGGTCGGGTGAGCAGTTCTTC. As protein: CASSLDFGGSGEQFF.